This T cell receptor beta chain was captured by sequencing in a study of cytomegalovirus exposure and HLA in healthy donors. Study-wide results and limits: Later genetic work tied a missense DCLRE1C variant to beta-chain V and J trimming. A prior analysis recorded that most TCR beta V segments were productive about 90% or about 30% of the time.

PCR used 60 Vbeta primers and 13 Jbeta primers. The repertoire was sequenced with immunoSEQ multiplex PCR; TCRdb's copy has only in-frame clones and lacks some. The data contain 55,000 to 80,000 clones, 75% of them seen just once; the ten biggest clones take up around 12%. The length of the CDR3 is 13 residues. The germline V gene has CDR1 LNHNV and CDR2 YYDKDF (reference sequence). With 2 bases removed from V and 15 bases from J, the gap between germline ends came to 17 bases. Worth noting for this clone: The antigen is not known.

Sequenced: PBMCs. The TCR sequence derives from a man between 65 and 85 years old in good health and CMV-seronegative. The rearrangement links TRBV15 to TRBJ2-1; the D gene is possibly TRBD2 (6 bases). The CDR3 coding sequence is TGTGCCACCAGCAGATCACTTAGCGGTGGACTGTTCTTC. It specifies CATSRSLSGGLFF.